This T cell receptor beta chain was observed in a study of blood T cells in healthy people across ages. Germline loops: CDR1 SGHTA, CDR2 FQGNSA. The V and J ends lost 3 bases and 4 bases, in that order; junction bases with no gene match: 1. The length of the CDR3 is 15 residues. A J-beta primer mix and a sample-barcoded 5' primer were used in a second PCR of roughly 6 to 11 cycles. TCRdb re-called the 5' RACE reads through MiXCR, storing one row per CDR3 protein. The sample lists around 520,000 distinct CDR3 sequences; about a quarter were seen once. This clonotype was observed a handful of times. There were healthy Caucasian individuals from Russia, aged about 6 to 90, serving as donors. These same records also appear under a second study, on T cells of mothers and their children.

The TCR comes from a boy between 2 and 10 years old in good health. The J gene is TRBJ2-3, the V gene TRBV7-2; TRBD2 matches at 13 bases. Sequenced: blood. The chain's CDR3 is CASSFTSGRADTQYF. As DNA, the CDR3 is TGTGCCAGCAGCTTCACTAGCGGGAGGGCAGATACGCAGTATTTT.